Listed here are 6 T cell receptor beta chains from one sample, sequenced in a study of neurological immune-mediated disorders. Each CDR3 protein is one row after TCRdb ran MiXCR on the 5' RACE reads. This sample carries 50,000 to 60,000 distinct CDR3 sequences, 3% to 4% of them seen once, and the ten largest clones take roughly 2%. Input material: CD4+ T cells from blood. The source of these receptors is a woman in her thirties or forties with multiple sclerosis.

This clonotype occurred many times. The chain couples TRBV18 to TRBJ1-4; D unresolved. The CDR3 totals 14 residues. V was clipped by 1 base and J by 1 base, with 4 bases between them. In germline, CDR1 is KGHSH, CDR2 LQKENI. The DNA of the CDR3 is TGTGCCAGCTCACCACGGCTAACTAATGAAAAACTGTTTTTT. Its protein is CASSPRLTNEKLFF.

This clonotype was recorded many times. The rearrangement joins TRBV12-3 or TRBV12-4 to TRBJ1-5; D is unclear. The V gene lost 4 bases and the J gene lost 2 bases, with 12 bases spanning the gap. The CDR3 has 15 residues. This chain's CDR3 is CASSSDSWGNQPQHF. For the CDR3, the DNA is TGTGCCAGCAGTTCCGACTCCTGGGGCAATCAGCCCCAGCATTTT.

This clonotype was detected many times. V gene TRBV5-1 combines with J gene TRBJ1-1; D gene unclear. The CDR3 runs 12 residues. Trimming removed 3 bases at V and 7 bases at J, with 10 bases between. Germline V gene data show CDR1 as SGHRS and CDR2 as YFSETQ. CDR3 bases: TGCGCCAGCAGCTCCCAGTTTGGTGAAGCTTTCTTT. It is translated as CASSSQFGEAFF.

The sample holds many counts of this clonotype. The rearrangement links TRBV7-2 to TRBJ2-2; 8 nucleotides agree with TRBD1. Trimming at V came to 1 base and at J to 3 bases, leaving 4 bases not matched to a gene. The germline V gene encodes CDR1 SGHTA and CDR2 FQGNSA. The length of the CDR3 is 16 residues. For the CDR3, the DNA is TGTGCCAGCAGCTTAGGCAGGGGGCTATACACCGGGGAGCTGTTTTTT. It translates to CASSLGRGLYTGELFF. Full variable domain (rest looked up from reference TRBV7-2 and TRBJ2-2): GAGVSQSPSNKVTEKGKDVELRCDPISGHTALYWYRQSLGQGLEFLIYFQGNSAPDKSGLPSDRFSAERTGGSVSTLTIQRTQQEDSAVYLCASSLGRGLYTGELFFGEGSRLTVL.

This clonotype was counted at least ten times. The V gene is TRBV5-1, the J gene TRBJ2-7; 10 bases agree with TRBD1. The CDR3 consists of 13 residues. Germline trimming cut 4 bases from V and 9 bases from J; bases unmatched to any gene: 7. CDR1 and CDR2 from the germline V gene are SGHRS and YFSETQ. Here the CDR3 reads CASSPGQGMAQYF. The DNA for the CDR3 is TGCGCCAGCAGCCCGGGACAGGGGATGGCGCAGTACTTC.

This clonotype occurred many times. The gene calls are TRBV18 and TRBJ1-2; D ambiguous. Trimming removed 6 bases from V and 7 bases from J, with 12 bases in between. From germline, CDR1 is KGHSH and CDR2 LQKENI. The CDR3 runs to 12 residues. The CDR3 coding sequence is TGTGCCAGCTCGCTACACGGGAGTGGCTACACCTTC. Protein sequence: CASSLHGSGYTF.